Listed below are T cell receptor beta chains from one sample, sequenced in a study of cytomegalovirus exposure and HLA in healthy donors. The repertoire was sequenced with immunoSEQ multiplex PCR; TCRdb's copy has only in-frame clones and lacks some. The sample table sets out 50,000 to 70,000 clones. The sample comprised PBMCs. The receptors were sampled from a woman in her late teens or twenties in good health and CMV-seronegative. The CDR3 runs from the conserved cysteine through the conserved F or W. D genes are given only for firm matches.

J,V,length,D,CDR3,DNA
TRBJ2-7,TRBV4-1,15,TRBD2,CASSQGTSGNYEQYF,TGCGCCAGCAGCCAGGGGACTAGCGGGAACTACGAGCAGTACTTC
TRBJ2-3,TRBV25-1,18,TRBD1,CASTPGQGAVREPDTQYF,TGTGCCAGCACCCCCGGACAGGGGGCTGTGCGGGAGCCAGATACGCAGTATTTT
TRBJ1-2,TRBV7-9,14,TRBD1,CASSLGDSNYGYTF,TGTGCCAGCAGCTTGGGGGACAGCAACTATGGCTACACCTTC
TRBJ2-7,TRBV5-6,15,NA,CASSPPRRGFYEQYF,TGTGCCAGCAGCCCCCCTAGGCGGGGATTCTACGAGCAGTACTTC
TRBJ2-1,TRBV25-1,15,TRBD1,CASSLPGGANNEQFF,TGTGCCAGCTCGCTACCAGGGGGCGCGAACAATGAGCAGTTCTTC
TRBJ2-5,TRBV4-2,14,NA,CASSQTPGRETQYF,TGTGCCAGCAGCCAAACGCCGGGTCGAGAGACCCAGTACTTC
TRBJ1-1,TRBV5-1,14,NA,CASSSWTADTEAFF,TGCGCCAGCAGCAGTTGGACAGCTGACACTGAAGCTTTCTTT
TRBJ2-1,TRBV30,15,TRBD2,CAGSPGGPLYNEQFF,TGTGCCGGGAGTCCGGGAGGGCCGCTATACAATGAGCAGTTCTTC
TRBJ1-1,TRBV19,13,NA,CASNHRTNTEAFF,TGTGCCAGTAACCACAGGACGAACACTGAAGCTTTCTTT
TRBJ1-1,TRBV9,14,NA,CASSAYPGDTEAFF,TGTGCCAGCAGCGCATACCCCGGGGACACTGAAGCTTTCTTT
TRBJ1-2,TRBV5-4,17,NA,CASHHTPVDISNYGYTF,TGTGCCAGCCATCATACCCCAGTGGACATTTCTAACTATGGCTACACCTTC
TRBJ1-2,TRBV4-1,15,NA,CASRQSIGGAYGYTF,TGCGCCAGCAGACAGAGCATAGGGGGGGCCTATGGCTACACCTTC
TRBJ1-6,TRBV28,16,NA,CASSLKGRGYNSPLHF,TGTGCCAGCAGTTTAAAGGGCAGGGGCTATAATTCACCCCTCCACTTT
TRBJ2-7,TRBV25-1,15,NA,CASSPTGLSSYEQYF,TGTGCCAGCAGTCCCACAGGGCTGTCCTCCTACGAGCAGTACTTC
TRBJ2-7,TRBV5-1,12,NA,CASSPGTYEQYF,TGCGCCAGCAGCCCCGGGACCTACGAGCAGTACTTC
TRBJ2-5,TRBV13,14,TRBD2,CASSSGLAGVLLHF,TGTGCCAGCAGCTCGGGACTAGCAGGGGTCCTACTACACTTC
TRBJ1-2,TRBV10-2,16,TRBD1,CASSEFPPGQGEGYTF,TGCGCCAGCAGTGAGTTCCCTCCGGGACAGGGGGAAGGCTACACCTTC
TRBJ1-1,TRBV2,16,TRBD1,CASSEALTGGSSEAFF,TGTGCCAGCAGTGAAGCGCTTACAGGGGGCTCTTCTGAAGCTTTCTTT
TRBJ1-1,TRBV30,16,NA,CVWSGPAGEYWTEAFF,TGTGTCTGGAGTGGACCTGCGGGGGAATATTGGACTGAAGCTTTCTTT
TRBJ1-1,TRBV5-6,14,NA,CASSLPTGTTEAFF,TGTGCCAGCAGCTTGCCCACAGGGACCACTGAAGCTTTCTTT
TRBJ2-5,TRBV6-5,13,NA,CASRSEALETQYF,TGTGCCAGCCGAAGTGAGGCTCTGGAGACCCAGTACTTC
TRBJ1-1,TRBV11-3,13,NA,CASSYDRDTEAFF,TGTGCCAGCAGCTACGACAGAGACACTGAAGCTTTCTTT
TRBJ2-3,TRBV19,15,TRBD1,CASTPQGALTDTQYF,TGTGCCAGTACCCCGCAGGGGGCCCTCACAGATACGCAGTATTTT
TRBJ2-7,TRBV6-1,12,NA,CASSVGAYEQYF,TGTGCCAGCAGTGTGGGCGCCTACGAGCAGTACTTC
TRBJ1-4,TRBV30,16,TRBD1,CAWSRGTGVGNEKLFF,TGTGCCTGGAGTAGAGGAACAGGGGTTGGTAATGAAAAACTGTTTTTT
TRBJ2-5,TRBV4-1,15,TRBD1,CASSPRTGKVETQYF,TGCGCCAGCAGCCCCCGGACAGGGAAAGTGGAGACCCAGTACTTC
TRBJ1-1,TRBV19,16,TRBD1,CASSSEYGTGDTEAFF,TGTGCCAGTAGTTCGGAATACGGGACAGGAGACACTGAAGCTTTCTTT
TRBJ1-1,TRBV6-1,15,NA,CASSELASLNTEAFF,TGTGCCAGCAGTGAACTAGCCAGTTTGAACACTGAAGCTTTCTTT
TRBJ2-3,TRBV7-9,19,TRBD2,CASSLGVLAGGTSTDTQYF,TGTGCCAGCAGCTTAGGGGTGTTAGCGGGAGGCACTAGCACAGATACGCAGTATTTT
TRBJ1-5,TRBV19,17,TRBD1,CASTPRQGPYSNQPQHF,TGTGCCAGTACCCCGAGACAGGGCCCATATAGCAATCAGCCCCAGCATTTT
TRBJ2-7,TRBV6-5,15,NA,CASSPPPGGRHEQYF,TGTGCCAGCAGTCCACCCCCTGGGGGGAGACACGAGCAGTACTTC
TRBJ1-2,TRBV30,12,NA,CAWSRGNYGYTF,TGTGCCTGGAGTCGGGGAAACTATGGCTACACCTTC
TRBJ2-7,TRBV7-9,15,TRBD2,CASSFGGTSDGEQYF,TGTGCCAGCAGCTTCGGGGGGACTAGCGATGGCGAGCAGTACTTC
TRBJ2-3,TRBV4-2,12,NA,CASSQAGDTQYF,TGTGCCAGCAGCCAAGCGGGAGATACGCAGTATTTT
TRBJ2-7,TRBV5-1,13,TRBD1,CASSRDRASEQYF,TGCGCCAGCAGCCGGGACAGGGCAAGCGAGCAGTACTTC
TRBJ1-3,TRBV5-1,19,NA,CASSLEAPGHLISGNTIYF,TGCGCCAGCAGCTTGGAAGCCCCCGGACACCTGATCTCTGGAAACACCATATATTTT
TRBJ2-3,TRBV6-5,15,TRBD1,CASSYSVTGKDTQYF,TGTGCCAGCAGTTACTCTGTGACAGGGAAGGATACGCAGTATTTT
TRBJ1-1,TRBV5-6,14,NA,CASSLGGVGTEAFF,TGTGCCAGCAGCCTGGGGGGGGTTGGCACTGAAGCTTTCTTT
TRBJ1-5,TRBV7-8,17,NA,CASSFVPGTLGDQPQHF,TGTGCCAGCAGCTTCGTTCCTGGGACATTAGGGGATCAGCCCCAGCATTTT
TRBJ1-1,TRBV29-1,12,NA,CSVLNSRVEAFF,TGCAGCGTCCTAAACAGCCGTGTTGAAGCTTTCTTT
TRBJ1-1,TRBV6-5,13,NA,CASSYTGITEAFF,TGTGCCAGCAGTTACACAGGGATCACTGAAGCTTTCTTT
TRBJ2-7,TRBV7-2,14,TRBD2,CASSFVAGASEQYF,TGTGCCAGCAGCTTTGTAGCGGGAGCGAGCGAGCAGTACTTC
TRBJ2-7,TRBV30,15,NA,CAWRPDRSGVYEQYF,TGTGCCTGGAGACCCGACAGGAGTGGGGTTTACGAGCAGTACTTC
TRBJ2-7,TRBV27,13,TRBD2,CASSLGGRHEQYF,TGTGCCAGCAGTTTGGGGGGGAGGCACGAGCAGTACTTC
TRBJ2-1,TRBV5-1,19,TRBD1,CASSPKGPSGQGVHNEQFF,TGCGCCAGCAGCCCGAAAGGTCCCAGCGGACAGGGCGTCCACAATGAGCAGTTCTTC
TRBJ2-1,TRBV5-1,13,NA,CASSLARGNEQFF,TGCGCCAGCAGCTTGGCCCGGGGCAATGAGCAGTTCTTC
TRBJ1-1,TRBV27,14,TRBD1,CASSLDRGITEAFF,TGTGCCAGCAGTTTAGACAGGGGTATCACTGAAGCTTTCTTT
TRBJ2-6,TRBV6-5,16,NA,CASSYSDSSGANVLTF,TGTGCCAGCAGTTACTCCGACAGCTCTGGGGCCAACGTCCTGACTTTC
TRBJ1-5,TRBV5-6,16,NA,CASSSRVMVGKQPQHF,TGTGCCAGCAGCTCCAGGGTAATGGTCGGAAAGCAGCCCCAGCATTTT
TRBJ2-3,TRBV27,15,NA,CATRQAGRGTDTQYF,TGTGCCACCAGACAGGCCGGACGCGGCACAGATACGCAGTATTTT
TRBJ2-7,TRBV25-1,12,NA,CASSDLGYEQYF,TGTGCCAGCAGTGATCTCGGTTACGAGCAGTACTTC
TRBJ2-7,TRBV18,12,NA,CASSPGPYEQYF,TGTGCCAGCTCACCAGGGCCTTACGAGCAGTACTTC
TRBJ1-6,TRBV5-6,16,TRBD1,CASSGGTGSYNSPLHF,TGTGCCAGCAGCGGGGGGACAGGCTCCTATAATTCACCCCTCCACTTT
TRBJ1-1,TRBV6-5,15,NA,CASSYWDKMNTEAFF,TGTGCCAGCAGTTACTGGGACAAAATGAACACTGAAGCTTTCTTT
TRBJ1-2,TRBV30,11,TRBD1,CAWIQGVGYTF,TGTGCCTGGATACAGGGGGTGGGCTACACCTTC